The rows below give T cell receptor beta chains drawn from one sample of a study of cytomegalovirus exposure and HLA in healthy donors. The table came from immunoSEQ multiplex PCR; TCRdb's copy has only in-frame clones and leaves some out. The sample carries nearly 300,000 clones, 75% to 90% recorded once. Sequencing was performed on PBMCs. These receptors were obtained from a man aged 40-49 years in good health and CMV-seropositive. CDR3s include the opening cysteine and the closing phenylalanine or tryptophan. A D gene is named only where the DNA matches it firmly. Only some rows state a clone size, as once, few, many or a class for expanded clones.

j_gene	abundance	d_gene	v_gene	CDR3nt	CDR3aa
TRBJ2-7	NA	TRBD2	TRBV15	TGTGCCACCAGCAGACTTGGACTAGCGGGTCCCTACGAGCAGTACTTC	CATSRLGLAGPYEQYF
TRBJ2-1	NA	NA	TRBV10-3	TGTGCCATCAGTACGAACGGGGACAATGAGCAGTTCTTC	CAISTNGDNEQFF
TRBJ1-3	NA	TRBD1	TRBV2	TGTGCCAGCAGTGAACAGCCGGGACAGGCGGGAAACACCATATATTTT	CASSEQPGQAGNTIYF
TRBJ1-2	NA	NA	TRBV28	TGTGCCAGCAGTCCCTACCGCTGGGGGGGAGAATATGGCTACACCTTC	CASSPYRWGGEYGYTF
TRBJ2-7	NA	TRBD2	TRBV28	TGTGCCAGCAGTTTATCGTTCACGACTAGCGGGAGCTCCTACGAGCAGTACTTC	CASSLSFTTSGSSYEQYF
TRBJ2-7	NA	NA	TRBV27	TGTGCCAGCAGTTTGGGTGGGGCCTTGGAGCAGTACTTC	CASSLGGALEQYF
TRBJ1-2	NA	NA	TRBV6-1	TGTGCCAGCAGTGAGAGACAATGGGGCTACACCTTC	CASSERQWGYTF
TRBJ2-7	NA	TRBD2	TRBV2	TGTGCCAGCAGTGACGTGACTAGCGGCTCCTACGAGCAGTACTTC	CASSDVTSGSYEQYF
TRBJ2-2	NA	TRBD2	TRBV5-1	TGCGCCAGCAGCTTGAGGACTAGCGGGAGCGCGGAGACCGGGGAGCTGTTTTTT	CASSLRTSGSAETGELFF
TRBJ2-1	NA	NA	TRBV19	TGTGCCAGCTCAACCGGGAGCTACAATGAGCAGTTCTTC	CASSTGSYNEQFF
TRBJ1-3	NA	NA	TRBV18	TGTGCCAGCTCACCTGCCCGGACAGACTCTGGAAACACCATATATTTT	CASSPARTDSGNTIYF
TRBJ2-3	NA	NA	TRBV28	TGTGCCAGCAGTTTGTCTCCGGGAAACACAGATACGCAGTATTTT	CASSLSPGNTDTQYF
TRBJ1-1	NA	TRBD1	TRBV2	TGTGCCAGCAGTGAAATTGGGACAGGGCGGAGCACTGAAGCTTTCTTT	CASSEIGTGRSTEAFF
TRBJ2-5	NA	NA	TRBV4-1	TGCGCCAGCAGCCAACCAGGGGCGGGAGATAGGGAGACCCAGTACTTC	CASSQPGAGDRETQYF
TRBJ2-1	NA	TRBD1	TRBV2	TGTGCCAGCAGCAGGACAGGGGCTCCGGGTGAGCAGTTCTTC	CASSRTGAPGEQFF
TRBJ2-1	few	TRBD2	TRBV11-2	TGTGCCAGCAGCTCGGCTAGCGGGAGCTACAATGAGCAGTTCTTC	CASSSASGSYNEQFF
TRBJ2-1	once	TRBD1	TRBV28	TGTGCCAGCAGTCATGGCCCGGGACAGGAATACAATGAGCAGTTCTTC	CASSHGPGQEYNEQFF
TRBJ1-2	NA	NA	TRBV19	TGTGCCAGTAGTCGCCGGGGGGCCGTGGACTATGGCTACACCTTC	CASSRRGAVDYGYTF
TRBJ2-3	NA	TRBD1	TRBV28	TGTGCCAGCAGTCGACAGGGGGCTAGCACAGATACGCAGTATTTT	CASSRQGASTDTQYF
TRBJ2-3	NA	TRBD2	TRBV7-9	TGTGCCAGCAGCCCCGGGGGACTAGCTCTTTCAAATAGGGATACGCAGTATTTT	CASSPGGLALSNRDTQYF
TRBJ2-7	NA	TRBD2	TRBV29-1	TGCAGCGTTTACATGACTAGCGGACGCTACGAGCAGTACTTC	CSVYMTSGRYEQYF
TRBJ2-5	NA	NA	TRBV28	TGTGCCAGCGGCAGGAGGCAGACCCAGTACTTC	CASGRRQTQYF
TRBJ1-2	NA	NA	TRBV28	TGTGCCAGCAGTTTAGGGGGCGGTGACTATGGCTACACCTTC	CASSLGGGDYGYTF
TRBJ2-5	NA	TRBD2	TRBV15	TGTGCCACCAGCAACAGGCGCGGGGGAGGACTTCGAGAGACCCAGTACTTC	CATSNRRGGGLRETQYF
TRBJ2-7	NA	TRBD2	TRBV7-2	TGTGCCAGCAGCTTAACGCGGGAGGGCTCCTACGAGCAGTACTTC	CASSLTREGSYEQYF
TRBJ1-2	NA	TRBD1	TRBV5-1	TGCGCCAGCAGGGTACAGGGGGCGGATGGCTACACCTTC	CASRVQGADGYTF
TRBJ1-1	NA	TRBD1	TRBV18	TGTGCCAGCTCACCATGGGACAGAACGAACACTGAAGCTTTCTTT	CASSPWDRTNTEAFF
TRBJ2-7	NA	NA	TRBV5-6	TGTGCCAGCACACAAGCCGGGACATACCCCTACGAGCAGTACTTC	CASTQAGTYPYEQYF
TRBJ2-6	few	TRBD1	TRBV5-1	TGCGCCACCTCGGACAGGGCGCTCTCTGGGGCCAACGTCCTGACTTTC	CATSDRALSGANVLTF
TRBJ2-1	NA	NA	TRBV15	TGTGCCACCAGCAGAGTGGGGGGAAGGACCTACAATGAGCAGTTCTTC	CATSRVGGRTYNEQFF
TRBJ2-1	NA	TRBD1	TRBV6-4	TGTGCCAGCAGCGAACCCGGGACAGGGAGGGGCGAGCAGTTCTTC	CASSEPGTGRGEQFF
TRBJ2-3	NA	TRBD2	TRBV6-5	TGTGCCAGCCGTCTGAGCGGGAGTATGGATACGCAGTATTTT	CASRLSGSMDTQYF
TRBJ2-3	NA	TRBD2	TRBV25-1	TGTGCCAGCAGGGGGGGGACTAGCGGGAGGCGGGGCACAGATACGCAGTATTTT	CASRGGTSGRRGTDTQYF
TRBJ1-1	NA	NA	TRBV5-5	TGTGCCAGCAGCTTGAACAGCCGGCGCACTGAAGCTTTCTTT	CASSLNSRRTEAFF
TRBJ2-7	NA	TRBD2	TRBV18	TGTGCCAGCTCACCACCGCGGGAGGGCCGGTACGAGCAGTACTTC	CASSPPREGRYEQYF
TRBJ2-7	NA	TRBD1	TRBV10-3	TGTGCCACCAACGACAGGGGTGGTCTCGAGCAGTACTTC	CATNDRGGLEQYF
TRBJ2-7	once	NA	TRBV7-2	TGTGCCAGCGGGGGCGGGAGCGTCTACGAGCAGTACTTC	CASGGGSVYEQYF
TRBJ2-7	NA	NA	TRBV9	TGTGCCAGCAGCGGTTGGGGCGATTCGCAGTACTTC	CASSGWGDSQYF
TRBJ2-7	few	TRBD1	TRBV7-9	TGTGCCAGCAGTTCAGCAGGGGGAGTCGAGCAGTACTTC	CASSSAGGVEQYF
TRBJ2-1	NA	TRBD2	TRBV9	TGTGCCAGCACCCCCTCGGTGGTAAGCGGGAGCCCTCTGAGGCAGTTCTTC	CASTPSVVSGSPLRQFF
TRBJ2-7	NA	NA	TRBV2	TGTGCCACAAAACAGGGGGGGTCATCCTACGAGCAGTACTTC	CATKQGGSSYEQYF
TRBJ2-7	NA	TRBD1	TRBV19	TGTGCCAGTATGGGGACAGGCTCCTACGAGCAGTACTTC	CASMGTGSYEQYF
TRBJ1-1	NA	TRBD1	TRBV19	TGTGCCAGTAGTCGGGACAGGGGGCGAGACACTGAAGCTTTCTTT	CASSRDRGRDTEAFF
TRBJ1-2	NA	TRBD1	TRBV18	TGTGCCAGCTCACCTGACAGGGGGCGCGGTCAAGGCTACACCTTC	CASSPDRGRGQGYTF
TRBJ1-5	NA	NA	TRBV4-3	TGCGCCAGCAGCCAAGATCCGTCCCAACAATCGCCCCAGCATTTT	CASSQDPSQQSPQHF
TRBJ2-7	NA	TRBD1	TRBV5-5	TGTGCCAGCAGCTGGACAGGGGAGGACTACGAGCAGTACTTC	CASSWTGEDYEQYF
TRBJ1-1	NA	NA	TRBV5-6	TGTGCCAGCAGCTTTTTGTCAGGGAAAGCGATAGAAGCTTTCTTT	CASSFLSGKAIEAFF
TRBJ2-5	NA	TRBD1	TRBV2	TGTGCCAGCAGTCCACAGGGGGTGGAGACCCAGTACTTC	CASSPQGVETQYF
TRBJ2-7	NA	NA	TRBV4-1	TGCGCCAGCAGCCAAGATCTCGTGAGCTCCTACGAGCAGTACTTC	CASSQDLVSSYEQYF
TRBJ2-7	NA	NA	TRBV5-8	TGTGCCAGCAGCCTAACAGACGCCTCCTACGAGCAGTACTTC	CASSLTDASYEQYF
TRBJ1-2	NA	NA	TRBV28	TGTGCCAGCAGACCGACAGTTAACTATGGCTACCCCTTC	CASRPTVNYGYPF
TRBJ1-5	NA	NA	TRBV28	TGTGCCAGCAGTTTAGAATTAGGCAATCAGCCCCAGCATTTT	CASSLELGNQPQHF
TRBJ2-5	NA	NA	TRBV5-4	TGTGCCAGCAGCCCCCCAGGGACAACCAAAGAGACCCAGTACTTC	CASSPPGTTKETQYF
TRBJ2-3	NA	NA	TRBV2	TGTGCCAGCAGTGGGGAGTGGGGAGTATCTAGCACAGATACGCAGTATTTT	CASSGEWGVSSTDTQYF